The rows below give T cell receptor beta chains drawn from one sample of a study of blood T cell repertoires in COVID-19. TCRdb's copy holds only in-frame clones and misses some; the assay was immunoSEQ multiplex PCR. Here the sample spans roughly 410,000 clones, approximately 87% being singletons. Sequencing was performed on peripheral blood. Receptor source: a woman aged 60-70 years with COVID-19, enrolled during active disease. Both conserved end residues are part of each CDR3. The order of the fields is J gene, D gene, V gene, clone size, CDR3 protein, CDR3 DNA. The D gene is left open where the match is weak. Rows give clone size only sometimes, using once, few, many, or a class for an expanded clone.

TRBJ2-5	TRBD1	TRBV19	.	CASSSVWTGGQTQYF	TGTGCCAGCTCAAGCGTGTGGACAGGGGGTCAGACCCAGTACTTC
TRBJ1-6	.	TRBV5-1	.	CASSFDSSYNSPLHF	TGCGCCAGCAGTTTCGACAGCTCCTATAATTCACCCCTCCACTTT
TRBJ2-3	.	TRBV4-1	.	CASSQPRDTQYF	TGCGCCAGCAGCCAACCTCGGGATACGCAGTATTTT
TRBJ2-5	TRBD2	TRBV4-2	.	CASSRSTGGTVRTQYF	TGTGCCAGCAGCCGATCTACCGGGGGGACCGTAAGGACCCAGTACTTC
TRBJ2-2	TRBD1	TRBV5-8	.	CASKAYRGLTGTGELFF	TGTGCCAGCAAGGCGTATAGGGGGCTTACGGGCACCGGGGAGCTGTTTTTT
TRBJ2-7	.	TRBV7-3	.	CASSLDGGVTYEQYF	TGTGCCAGCAGCCTGGACGGGGGAGTTACCTACGAGCAGTACTTC
TRBJ1-4	TRBD1	TRBV6-5	.	CASSPQGTGEKLFF	TGTGCCAGCAGCCCACAGGGGACAGGTGAAAAACTGTTTTTT
TRBJ1-3	.	TRBV6-5	few	CASSYSRMPSGNTIYF	TGTGCCAGCAGTTACTCGCGCATGCCCTCTGGAAACACCATATATTTT
TRBJ2-5	.	TRBV5-1	once	CASSEQQETQYF	TGCGCCAGCAGCGAACAGCAAGAGACCCAGTACTTC
TRBJ2-2	.	TRBV5-5	.	CASSIDGRNTGELFF	TGTGCCAGCAGCATTGACGGGAGGAACACCGGGGAGCTGTTTTTT
TRBJ1-1	TRBD1	TRBV7-8	.	CASSTTGGTPNTEAFF	TGTGCCAGCAGCACAACAGGGGGCACGCCGAACACTGAAGCTTTCTTT
TRBJ2-5	.	TRBV3-1/TRBV3-2	once	CASSLEGPRTQYF	TGTGCCAGCAGCCTAGAGGGGCCCAGGACCCAGTACTTC
TRBJ2-5	.	TRBV6-2/TRBV6-3	.	CASSRQVIQETQYF	TGTGCCAGCAGCCGACAGGTCATCCAAGAGACCCAGTACTTC
TRBJ2-1	.	TRBV6-5	.	CASRGPGYNEQFF	TGTGCCAGCAGGGGCCCGGGATACAATGAGCAGTTCTTC
TRBJ2-4	TRBD1	TRBV11-2	.	CASSTLRTGGNIQYF	TGTGCCAGCAGCACCTTACGGACAGGGGGAAACATTCAGTACTTC
TRBJ2-3	.	TRBV2	.	CASSGSLRTDTQYF	TGTGCCAGCAGTGGGTCACTACGCACAGATACGCAGTATTTT
TRBJ1-2	.	TRBV5-6	few	CASSLMGDYGYTF	TGTGCCAGCAGCTTGATGGGAGACTATGGCTACACCTTC
TRBJ1-1	.	TRBV6-5	.	CASSYLNTRTEAFF	TGTGCCAGCAGTTACTTGAACACGAGGACTGAAGCTTTCTTT
TRBJ2-1	.	TRBV12-3/TRBV12-4	.	CASSIREDNEQFF	TGTGCCAGCAGTATCAGGGAGGACAATGAGCAGTTCTTC
TRBJ2-3	.	TRBV9	few	CASSIFAGSTDTQYF	TGTGCCAGCAGCATCTTTGCGGGGAGCACAGATACGCAGTATTTT
TRBJ2-3	.	TRBV7-2	many	CASSQRVGGAQYF	TGTGCCAGCAGCCAGAGGGTGGGGGGTGCGCAGTATTTT
TRBJ1-1	.	TRBV25-1	.	CASSGTGTNTEAFF	TGTGCCAGCAGTGGCACCGGGACAAACACTGAAGCTTTCTTT
TRBJ1-4	TRBD1	TRBV19	once	CASSSGTANNEKLFF	TGTGCCAGTAGTAGCGGGACAGCAAACAATGAAAAACTGTTTTTT